This passage covers 4 T cell receptor beta chains from one sample sequenced in a study of blood T cells in healthy people across ages (dated by TCRdb to the mid-2010s). The library was obtained by 5' RACE. The sample was run on an Illumina HiSeq 2500. A second PCR of about 6 to 11 cycles was run with a J-beta primer mix and a sample-barcoded 5' primer. TCRdb reprocessing: public reads trimmed at Q25 with fastp, clones called with MiXCR, in-frame beta chains kept. Rows with one shared CDR3 protein collapse into an entry with the most common genes and DNA. The sample table holds hundreds of thousands of distinct CDR3 sequences, of which under 45% were seen once. The ten largest clones take up nearly 20% of the sample. Sequenced sample: blood. The receptors stem from a man aged 55 to 69 in good health.

The gene calls are TRBV5-1 and TRBJ1-1; TRBD1 aligns across 9 bases. The CDR3 consists of 15 residues. Germline loops: CDR1 SGHRS, CDR2 YFSETQ. V trimming: 1 base; J trimming: 6 bases; junction bases outside the gene matches: 7. The CDR3: CASSLSLDRGPEAFF. Written as DNA, the CDR3 is TGCGCCAGCAGCTTGTCTTTGGACAGGGGCCCTGAAGCTTTCTTT.

This rearrangement joins TRBV9 to TRBJ1-4; D is ambiguous. CDR1 and CDR2 from the germline V gene are SGDLS and YYNGEE. V lost 0 bases and J lost 7, with 10 bases in between. This CDR3 comprises 14 residues. The CDR3 DNA reads TGTGCCAGCAGCGTAGCTTTCGGGAGTGAAAAACTGTTTTTT. This codes for CASSVAFGSEKLFF. Looking up the rest from reference TRBV9 and TRBJ1-4 gives the full variable domain: DSGVTQTPKHLITATGQRVTLRCSPRSGDLSVYWYQQSLDQGLQFLIQYYNGEERAKGNILERFSAQQFPDLHSELNLSSLELGDSALYFCASSVAFGSEKLFFGSGTQLSVL.

This clonotype was seen only a few times. The rearrangement uses TRBV6-2 or TRBV6-3 and TRBJ2-1; D is possibly TRBD1 (6 bases). The V end was cut by 9 bases, the J end by 6 bases, with 15 bases between. The CDR3 has 13 amino acids. The germline V gene has CDR1 MNHEY and CDR2 SVGEGT. The CDR3 is CASTPDSINEQFF. In DNA form, the CDR3 reads TGTGCCAGTACGCCGGACAGCATCAATGAGCAGTTCTTC.

The chain carries TRBV27 and TRBJ2-7; D is uncertain. In germline, CDR1 is MNHEY, CDR2 SMNVEV (reference sequence). The CDR3 has 14 residues. V was cut by 6 bases and J by 2 bases, with 14 bases left in between. The CDR3 sequence is CASRGIGETYEQYF. CDR3 in DNA: TGTGCCAGCAGGGGGATAGGAGAGACCTACGAGCAGTACTTC.